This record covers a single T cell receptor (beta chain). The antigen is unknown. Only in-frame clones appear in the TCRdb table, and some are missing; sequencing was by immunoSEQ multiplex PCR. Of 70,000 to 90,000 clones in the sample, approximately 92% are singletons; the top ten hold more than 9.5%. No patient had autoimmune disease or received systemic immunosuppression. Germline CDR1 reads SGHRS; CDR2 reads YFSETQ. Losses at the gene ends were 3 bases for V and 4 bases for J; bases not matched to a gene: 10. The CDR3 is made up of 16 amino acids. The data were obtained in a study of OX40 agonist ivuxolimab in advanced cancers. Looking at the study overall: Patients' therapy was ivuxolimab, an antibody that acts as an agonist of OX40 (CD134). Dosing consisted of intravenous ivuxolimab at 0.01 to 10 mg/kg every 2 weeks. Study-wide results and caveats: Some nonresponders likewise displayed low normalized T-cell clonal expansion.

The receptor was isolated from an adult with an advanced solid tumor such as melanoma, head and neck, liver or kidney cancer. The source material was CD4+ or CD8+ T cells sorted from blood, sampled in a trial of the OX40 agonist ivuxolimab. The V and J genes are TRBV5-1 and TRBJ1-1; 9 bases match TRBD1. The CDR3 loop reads CASSSSRDRVGTEAFF. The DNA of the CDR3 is TGCGCCAGCAGCTCGTCCCGGGACAGGGTTGGCACTGAAGCTTTCTTT.